One sample yielded the 4 T cell receptor beta chains listed below, sequenced in a study of blood T cells in healthy people across ages. PCR was performed a second time for roughly 6 to 12 cycles using a sample-barcoded 5' primer and a J-beta primer mix. TCRdb re-called the 5' RACE reads with MiXCR, one entry per CDR3 protein. The table has some 1.6 million distinct CDR3 sequences, roughly 32% seen once. Source material: blood. All receptors come from a woman younger than 45 in good health.

This clonotype was counted at least ten times. The genes are TRBV6-2 or TRBV6-3 and TRBJ2-1, with a tentative D call TRBD2 (5 bases). This CDR3 region has 15 residues. Trimming removed 7 bases at V and 1 base at J, with 14 bases between. CDR1 is MNHEY, CDR2 SVGEGT, per germline. The CDR3 coding sequence is TGTGCCAGCACCAATGACGGAGGATCCTACAATGAGCAGTTCTTC. Translation gives CASTNDGGSYNEQFF.

In this sample, this clonotype turned up many times. The chain combines TRBV29-1 with TRBJ2-5; D is ambiguous. From germline, CDR1 is SQVTM and CDR2 ANQGSEA. V was clipped by 0 bases and J by 4 bases, with 0 bases between them. The CDR3 has 10 amino acids. CDR3 amino acids: CSVEEETQYF. CDR3 bases: TGCAGCGTTGAAGAAGAGACCCAGTACTTC. The whole variable domain, remainder taken from reference TRBV29-1 and TRBJ2-5, is SAVISQKPSRDICQRGTSLTIQCQVDSQVTMMFWYRQQPGQSLTLIATANQGSEATYESGFVIDKFPISRPNLTFSTLTVSNMSPEDSSIYLCSVEEETQYFGPGTRLLVL.

This rearrangement joins TRBV6-2 or TRBV6-3 to TRBJ2-3; D perhaps matches TRBD2 (5 bases). The V and J ends lost 5 bases and 12 bases respectively, with 18 bases between them. CDR3 length: 13 residues. Germline V gives CDR1 MNHEY, CDR2 SVGEGT. Here the CDR3 reads CASSRSWRVRQYF. For the CDR3, the DNA is TGTGCCAGCAGTCGCTCATGGCGGGTTCGACAGTATTTT.

Concerning this clonotype: This could be a read error, since a much larger clone is one nucleotide away. The chain uses TRBV20-1 and TRBJ2-7, with 11 nucleotides matching TRBD2. In germline, CDR1 is DFQATT, CDR2 SNEGSKA (reference sequence). The CDR3 runs 15 residues. The chain's CDR3 is CSARDRLAGGETQCF. As DNA, the CDR3 is TGCAGTGCTAGAGATCGCCTAGCGGGAGGAGAGACCCAGTGCTTC.